Listed below are T cell receptor beta chains from one sample, sequenced in a study of blood T cells in healthy people across ages. One entry per CDR3 protein, called by TCRdb with MiXCR from the 5' RACE reads. The sample holds fewer than 800,000 distinct CDR3 sequences; roughly 32% are singletons and the top ten take over 15%. Sequenced input: blood. The receptors derive from a woman aged 80 or over in good health. CDR3s include the opening cysteine and the closing phenylalanine or tryptophan. D genes are given only for firm matches. The size of a clone is reported for some rows only, either as once, few or many, or as a class for expanded clones.

v_call,j_call,clone_size,d_call,cdr3_nt,cdr3_aa
TRBV7-7,TRBJ2-1,NA,NA,TGTGCTGGACACAGGCTCGGAACGGGAGATATCAATGAGCAGTTCTTC,CAGHRLGTGDINEQFF
TRBV20-1,TRBJ2-7,once,NA,TGCAGTGCCACCTTACTCGGGGAGCAGTACTTC,CSATLLGEQYF
TRBV30,TRBJ2-3,NA,NA,TGTGCCTGGAGTCGAACTACGAGGGGCACAGATACGCAGTATTTT,CAWSRTTRGTDTQYF
TRBV5-1,TRBJ2-1,NA,NA,TGCGCCAGCGGCTTGGGAGAGACCCAGTTCTTC,CASGLGETQFF
TRBV20-1,TRBJ1-2,many,NA,TGCAGTGCGCCCGAGACAGATATACAGAACTATGGCTACACCTTC,CSAPETDIQNYGYTF
TRBV28,TRBJ2-5,NA,TRBD2,TGTGCCAGCAGTTCATCGGGACTGGTCCTAGCGGGGCAGTACTTC,CASSSSGLVLAGQYF
TRBV9,TRBJ2-7,many,TRBD2,TGTGCCAGCAGCACTGGACTAGCGGGGAGCGAGCAGTACTTC,CASSTGLAGSEQYF
TRBV5-1,TRBJ1-2,NA,NA,TGCGCCAGCAGCTCGAACGGGGGCCAATCTTATGGCTACACCTTC,CASSSNGGQSYGYTF
TRBV7-2,TRBJ1-1,many,NA,TGTGCCAGCAGCTTAGTTTTAAAGTGGACTGAAGCTTTCTTT,CASSLVLKWTEAFF
TRBV5-1,TRBJ1-4,many,NA,TGCGCCAGCAGCCCCGGCAGTAATGAAAAACTGTTTTTT,CASSPGSNEKLFF
TRBV20-1,TRBJ2-1,many,TRBD2,TGCAGTGCTAGAGATCCCCAGGGACTAGCGGGGGTCCGGAGCTCCTACAATGAGCAGTTCTTC,CSARDPQGLAGVRSSYNEQFF
TRBV6-5,TRBJ2-3,many,TRBD2,TGTGCCAGCAACCGGGGACTAGCGGGCACAGATACGCAGTATTTT,CASNRGLAGTDTQYF
TRBV20-1,TRBJ1-6,few,TRBD1,TGCAGTGCTCCGACAGGGTGGAGTTCACCCCCCCACTTT,CSAPTGWSSPPHF
TRBV9,TRBJ1-4,many,NA,TGTGCCAGCAGCGTAGCTGGGGTTGGGGAAAAACTGTTTTTT,CASSVAGVGEKLFF
TRBV7-2,TRBJ1-1,many,TRBD1,TGTGCCAGCAGCGTCGACAGGGGGCGCTTCACTGAAGCTTTCTTT,CASSVDRGRFTEAFF
TRBV15,TRBJ1-6,few,NA,TGTGCCACCAGCAGAGACCTCGGTAGCTCCTATAATTCACCCCTCCACTTT,CATSRDLGSSYNSPLHF
TRBV20-1,TRBJ2-7,many,NA,TGCAGTGCTAGAGGGGGGACCGAGCAGTACTTC,CSARGGTEQYF
TRBV20-1,TRBJ1-2,NA,NA,TGCAGTGCCGCCGCAGACTATTACTATGGCTACACCTTC,CSAAADYYYGYTF
TRBV7-6,TRBJ2-1,many,TRBD2,TGTGCCAGCAGCCCACAGCGGGGGACCTCCTACAATGAGCAGTTCTTC,CASSPQRGTSYNEQFF
TRBV24-1,TRBJ2-1,NA,TRBD1,TGTGCCACCAGTGATTTGGCAGAGGGGGCGCGCAATGAGCAGTTCTTC,CATSDLAEGARNEQFF
TRBV28,TRBJ1-5,few,NA,TGTGCCAGCAGTTCCCCCGGGTACGGCAATCAGCCCCAGCATTTT,CASSSPGYGNQPQHF
TRBV6-6,TRBJ1-4,NA,NA,TGTGCCAGCAGTTTTGGACAGCCTAATGAAAAACTGTTTTTT,CASSFGQPNEKLFF
TRBV19,TRBJ2-3,NA,NA,TGTGCCAGTAGGGGTGGAACGGGACGACGCACAGATACGCAGTATTTT,CASRGGTGRRTDTQYF
TRBV12-3/TRBV12-4,TRBJ2-3,NA,TRBD2,TGTGCCAGCAGTCCCAGTCCGGGACTAGCGGAATACACAGATACGCAGTATTTT,CASSPSPGLAEYTDTQYF
TRBV7-2,TRBJ2-3,many,NA,TGTGCCAGCAGCTTAAGGACCGGATCTAGCACAGATACGCAGTATTTT,CASSLRTGSSTDTQYF
TRBV3-1,TRBJ2-1,many,NA,TGTGCCAGCAGCCAAGGGCTAGTTGACGCCTACAATGAGCAGTTCTTC,CASSQGLVDAYNEQFF
TRBV25-1,TRBJ2-7,NA,NA,TGTGCCAGCAGTGAATTGACCTACGAGCAGTACTTC,CASSELTYEQYF
TRBV6-5,TRBJ2-7,NA,TRBD1,TGTGCCAGCAGTAGTCGGGACAGGCTTTACTACGAGCAGTACTTC,CASSSRDRLYYEQYF
TRBV5-1,TRBJ2-3,many,NA,TGCGCCAGCAGCCCTTTAGAGGGCACAGATACGCAGTATTTT,CASSPLEGTDTQYF
TRBV19,TRBJ1-6,NA,TRBD1,TGTGCCAGTAAGGACGGATGGGACAGGAGCTCCTATAATTCACCCCTCCACTTT,CASKDGWDRSSYNSPLHF
TRBV6-1,TRBJ2-5,many,NA,TGTGCCAGCAGTGTGGGCTCGTTAACAGAGGGGGAGACCCAGTACTTC,CASSVGSLTEGETQYF
TRBV7-2,TRBJ2-3,many,TRBD2,TGTGCCAGCAGGGCGGGCGGGGGAGGCACAGATACGCAGTATTTT,CASRAGGGGTDTQYF
TRBV28,TRBJ1-4,few,NA,TGTGCCAGCAGTTTGTCCGGGGGTCGGGAAAAACTGTTTTTT,CASSLSGGREKLFF
TRBV3-1,TRBJ1-5,many,NA,TGTGCCAGCAGCCAGGGTCAGGGAGGAGATAGCAATCAGCCCCAGCATTTT,CASSQGQGGDSNQPQHF
TRBV20-1,TRBJ2-7,many,TRBD2,TGCAGTGCTATGGGGGGGGACTACGAGCAGTACTTC,CSAMGGDYEQYF
TRBV6-6,TRBJ2-1,few,NA,TGTGCCATAGGGGGGGGGGCCTCCTACAATGAGCAGTTCTTC,CAIGGGASYNEQFF
TRBV19,TRBJ2-1,NA,NA,TGTGCCAGTAGTATAGGACAGTCCCACAATGAGCAGTTCTTC,CASSIGQSHNEQFF
TRBV7-2,TRBJ2-7,few,NA,TGTGCCAGCAGCCTACAAAACTACGAGCAGTACTTC,CASSLQNYEQYF
TRBV11-2,TRBJ1-2,NA,NA,TGTGCCAGCAGCTCTCGGGGGTACTATGGCTACACCTTC,CASSSRGYYGYTF
TRBV12-3/TRBV12-4,TRBJ2-3,NA,NA,TGTGCCAGCAGTTTACGAGCAGATATGCAGTATTTT,CASSLRADMQYF
TRBV20-1,TRBJ1-5,many,NA,TGCAGTGCTAGCCTTCAAAGAACGGTAGGCAATCAGCCCCAGCATTTT,CSASLQRTVGNQPQHF
TRBV5-6,TRBJ2-7,many,NA,TGTGCCAGCAGCGGTCGCCACCCTTACAGCGAGCAGTACTTC,CASSGRHPYSEQYF
TRBV7-2,TRBJ2-5,NA,NA,TGTGCCAGCAGCTCAGTGGGGGCCACCGCGACCCAGTACTTC,CASSSVGATATQYF
TRBV7-9,TRBJ1-1,NA,NA,TGTGCCAGCAGCTTAGCTGTCTCCCGCTTTGAAGCTTTCTTT,CASSLAVSRFEAFF
TRBV5-1,TRBJ1-1,few,NA,TGCGCCAGCAGCTTGGGGCCCTCGGAGGCGGGGAGTACTGAAGCTTTCTTT,CASSLGPSEAGSTEAFF
TRBV5-1,TRBJ2-3,many,NA,TGCGCCAGCAGCTTCCGACAGGCCCGAGATACGCAGTATTTT,CASSFRQARDTQYF
TRBV27,TRBJ2-5,NA,NA,TGTGCCAGCAGTTACAGGGCGTGGGAGACCCAGTACTTC,CASSYRAWETQYF
TRBV7-6,TRBJ1-1,NA,TRBD1,TGTGCCAGCAGCTTAGGGGAAGCAGGGGGAATTTCTGAAGCTTTCTTT,CASSLGEAGGISEAFF
TRBV5-5,TRBJ2-7,NA,TRBD2,TGTGCCAGCAGCTTAGTAAAGGGACTAGCGAACTACGAGCAGTACTTC,CASSLVKGLANYEQYF
TRBV13,TRBJ2-4,NA,TRBD2,TGTGCCAGCAGTCCATCCGGGACTAGGGGCAAAAACATTCAGTACTTC,CASSPSGTRGKNIQYF
TRBV5-4,TRBJ2-4,NA,TRBD1,TGTGCCAGCAGCCCGGACAGGGATAACATTCAGTACTTC,CASSPDRDNIQYF